This TCR beta chain was recovered during a study of blood T cell repertoires in COVID-19. The junction had 3 bases not matched to a gene; V was cut back by 3 bases and J by 3 bases. The CDR3 runs to 14 residues. The V gene's germline CDR1 is SGHRS and CDR2 YFSETQ. Assay used: immunoSEQ multiplex PCR; TCRdb lists only in-frame clones, some missing. The sample has fewer than 300,000 clones; around nine tenths are singletons. This chain connects TRBV5-1 to TRBJ2-7, with 10 bases fitting TRBD2. The specimen was peripheral blood. The clonotype comes from a middle-aged man who had recovered from COVID-19. The CDR3: CASSWTSGSYEQYF. CDR3 nucleotide sequence: TGCGCCAGCAGCTGGACTAGCGGTAGCTACGAGCAGTACTTC.